The clone carrying this T cell receptor beta chain was counted between two and nine times. Recruitment covered about two dozen US areas and drew participants whose ages spanned about 18 to 95 years. Among Cohort 3 donors, those recovered had two negative PCRs, clearance, or symptom resolution. Germline CDR1 is MGHRA and CDR2 is YSYEKL. The CDR3 length is 14 residues. V was shortened by 0 bases and J by 8 bases, with 8 bases between the two germline ends. The data stem from a study of blood T cell repertoires in COVID-19. Study summary: Samples representing acute and convalescent COVID-19 were sourced from the United States, Italy and Spain. Nucleic acid was either cDNA or gDNA, and it came from T cells, B-cell-depleted T cells, or PBMCs.

TCRdb's copy holds only in-frame clones and misses some; the assay was immunoSEQ multiplex PCR. The repertoire consists of a few hundred thousand clones, with under 85% occurring once and the leading ten covering over 4.5%. The V call is TRBV4-1, the J call TRBJ1-6, with a possible D match to TRBD1 (5 bases). The sequence derives from a woman aged 45-60 years who had recovered from COVID-19. The source material was PBMCs or T cells enriched from blood (not recorded which). As DNA, the CDR3 is TGCGCCAGCAGCCAAGAGGAGGGGTATTCACCCCTCCACTTT. Translating gives CASSQEEGYSPLHF.